This TCR beta chain stems from a study of radiation and T cells in renal cell carcinoma. The time point is: blood 2 weeks post-SBRT. Treatment given: 15 Gy SBRT to primary tumor, nephrectomy 4 weeks later. After SBRT, blood was collected at 2 and 4 weeks, plus baseline. This renal cell carcinoma was of the clear cell type. Trimming left V 4 bases short and J 1 base short, with 5 bases between. This CDR3 is 12 amino acids long. Germline CDR1 reads LGHNA; CDR2 reads YNFKEQ. TCRdb's table, derived via immunoSEQ multiplex PCR, lists solely in-frame clones and lacks some. The table shows under 150,000 clones, with 80% to 90% occurring only once.

The sample in question was blood, obtained from a patient whose treatment included radiotherapy and nephrectomy. The genes are TRBV4-2 and TRBJ2-7; D call uncertain. The TCR was taken from an older woman with renal cell carcinoma. This chain's CDR3 is CASSPGSYEQYF. DNA of the CDR3: TGTGCCAGCAGCCCAGGATCCTACGAGCAGTACTTC.